Below, 8 T cell receptor beta chains from the same sample are listed, as sequenced in a study of T cell repertoires in cytomegalovirus infection. TCRdb re-derived calls from the reads in MiXCR, one entry per CDR3 protein. The data contain about 250,000 distinct CDR3 sequences, approximately 13% of them seen just once; the ten biggest clones take up approximately 1.8%. Sequences were obtained from PBMCs. The receptor source for this set is a human donor in good health (CMV status not recorded). Some clones in this sample may be carry-over from other donors' samples.

At least ten counts were recorded for this clonotype. CDR3 amino acids: CASSLDRVAFF. Written as DNA, the CDR3 is TGTGCCAGCAGTCTCGACAGGGTAGCTTTCTTT. This chain links TRBV28 with TRBJ1-1; 7 nucleotides align to TRBD1. This CDR3 contains 11 residues. Germline assignment: CDR1 MDHEN and CDR2 SYDVKM. The J segment lost 10 bases and the V segment lost 5 bases, leaving 4 bases of the junction unmatched. Full variable domain (remainder filled in from reference TRBV28 and TRBJ1-1): DVKVTQSSRYLVKRTGEKVFLECVQDMDHENMFWYRQDPGLGLRLIYFSYDVKMKEKGDIPEGYSVSREKKERFSLILESASTNQTSMYLCASSLDRVAFFGQGTRLTVV.

This clonotype was counted a few times. This chain joins TRBV20-1 and TRBJ2-1; 7 bases agree with TRBD2. The CDR3 runs 18 residues. Unmatched junction bases numbered 16, after V lost 5 bases and J lost 0 bases. Germline V gene data show CDR1 as DFQATT and CDR2 as SNEGSKA (reference sequence). The CDR3 sequence: CSAPATFGRGSSYNEQFF. The DNA for the CDR3 is TGCAGTGCTCCTGCTACGTTCGGGCGGGGGAGCTCCTACAATGAGCAGTTCTTC.

This clonotype was seen repeatedly, ten times or more. V gene TRBV28 combines with J gene TRBJ2-7; D call uncertain. The CDR3 spans 14 residues. V was trimmed by 4 bases and J by 3 bases, leaving 13 bases between them. Germline V gene data show CDR1 as MDHEN and CDR2 as SYDVKM. CDR3 coding DNA: TGTGCCAGCAGTTCGCCCTCAGAGTTCTACGAGCAGTACTTC. Amino acid sequence: CASSSPSEFYEQYF.

This clonotype was observed at least ten times. The rearrangement links TRBV4-2 to TRBJ2-5; TRBD2 aligns across 14 bases. CDR3 size: 17 residues. The trim removed 5 bases at V and 4 bases at J, leaving 9 bases unmatched. The germline gives CDR1 LGHNA, CDR2 YNFKEQ. The CDR3, as DNA: TGTGCCAGCAGCAGAAGCGGGACTAGCGGGAGTGGAGAGACCCAGTACTTC. Translated: CASSRSGTSGSGETQYF.

This clonotype was detected only a few times. Compared with germline, one end of the junction differs, possibly owing to a read error. The rearrangement links TRBV5-1 to TRBJ1-4; no reliable D call. CDR1 SGHRS and CDR2 YFSETQ come from the germline V gene. The length of the CDR3 is 14 residues. CDR3 residues: CAGSLDEPGGKLFF. CDR3 in DNA: TGCGCCGGCAGTCTTGACGAGCCGGGTGGGAAACTGTTTTTT.

This clonotype has more than one count but fewer than ten. This chain uses TRBV9 with TRBJ1-1, with 8 bases lining up with TRBD1. In germline, CDR1 is SGDLS, CDR2 YYNGEE. The CDR3 is 15 amino acids. The junction had 7 bases not matched to a gene; V was cut back by 4 bases and J by 2 bases. CDR3 nucleotide sequence: TGTGCCAGCAGCCTGCTCGACAGGGGAAACACTGAAGCTTTCTTT. Amino acids: CASSLLDRGNTEAFF.

The CDR3 nucleotides are TGTGCCAGCAGTCCCCTAGGACTGATCACCTCTGGAAACACCATATATTTT. Translation: CASSPLGLITSGNTIYF. The chain has TRBV28 and TRBJ1-3, with no clear D. Per germline, CDR1 MDHEN and CDR2 SYDVKM. The length of the CDR3 is 17 residues. V gave up 5 bases and J gave up 0 bases, with 17 bases separating them.

This clonotype was picked up many times. The chain combines TRBV7-2 with TRBJ2-7, with 7 bases lining up with TRBD1. The germline V gene has CDR1 SGHTA and CDR2 FQGNSA. The CDR3 has 14 residues. Losses at the gene ends were 5 bases for V and 4 bases for J; bases not matched to a gene: 8. CDR3 amino acids: CASSREGASYEQYF. CDR3 nucleotide sequence: TGTGCCAGCAGCCGAGAGGGGGCGTCGTACGAGCAGTACTTC.